The clone carrying this T cell receptor (beta chain) was seen ten or more times. TCRdb independently ran MiXCR on the RT-PCR reads; one entry per CDR3 protein. The sample includes some 800,000 distinct CDR3 sequences, over 20% seen only once; the top ten take roughly 10%. The sample belongs to a study of response to subunit inactivated influenza vaccine. This clonotype was obtained from a man aged 50 to 60 who received an inactivated influenza vaccine. The material sequenced was PBMCs from blood, taken 5 days after vaccination.

CDR3 DNA sequence: TGCAGTGCTAGACGGCTAGCGGATGAGCAGTTCTTC. It yields the protein CSARRLADEQFF. The chain uses TRBV20-1 and TRBJ2-1; 7 positions match TRBD2. The CDR3 loop spans 12 amino acids. The trim removed 2 bases at V and 8 bases at J, leaving 3 bases unmatched. Germline V gene sequence: CDR1 DFQATT, CDR2 SNEGSKA (reference sequence).